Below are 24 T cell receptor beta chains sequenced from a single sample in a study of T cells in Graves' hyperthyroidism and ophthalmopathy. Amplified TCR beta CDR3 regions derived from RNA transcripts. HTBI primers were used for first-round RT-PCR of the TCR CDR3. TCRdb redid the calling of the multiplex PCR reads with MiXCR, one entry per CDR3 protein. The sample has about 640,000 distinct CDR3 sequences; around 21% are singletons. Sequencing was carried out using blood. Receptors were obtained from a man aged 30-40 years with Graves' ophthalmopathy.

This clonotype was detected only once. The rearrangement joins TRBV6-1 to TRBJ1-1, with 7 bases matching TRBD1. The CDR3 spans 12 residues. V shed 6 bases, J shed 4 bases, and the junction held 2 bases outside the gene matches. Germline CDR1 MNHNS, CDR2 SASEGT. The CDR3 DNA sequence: TGTGCCAGCAGGAGACAGGGCACTGAAGCTTTCTTT. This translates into CASRRQGTEAFF.

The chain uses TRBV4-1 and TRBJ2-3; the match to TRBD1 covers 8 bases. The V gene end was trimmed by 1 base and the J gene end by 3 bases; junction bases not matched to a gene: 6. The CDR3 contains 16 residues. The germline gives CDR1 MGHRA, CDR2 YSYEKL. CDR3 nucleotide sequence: TGCGCCAGCAGCCAAGGTAACGGACAGGGAACAGATACGCAGTATTTT. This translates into CASSQGNGQGTDTQYF.

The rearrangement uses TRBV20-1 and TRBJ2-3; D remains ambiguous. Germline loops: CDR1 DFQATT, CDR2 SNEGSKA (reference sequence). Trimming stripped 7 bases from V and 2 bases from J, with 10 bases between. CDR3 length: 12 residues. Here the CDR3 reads CSDRSHTDTQYF. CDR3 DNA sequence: TGCAGTGACCGGTCCCACACAGATACGCAGTATTTT.

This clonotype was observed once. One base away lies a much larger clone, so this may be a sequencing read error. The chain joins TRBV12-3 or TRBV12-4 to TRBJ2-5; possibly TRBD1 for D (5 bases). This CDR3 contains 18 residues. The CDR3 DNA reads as TGTGCCAGCAGTTTAGGGATTAGGCGCAGGGTCGGTGAAGAGACCCAGAACTTC. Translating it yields CASSLGIRRRVGEETQNF.

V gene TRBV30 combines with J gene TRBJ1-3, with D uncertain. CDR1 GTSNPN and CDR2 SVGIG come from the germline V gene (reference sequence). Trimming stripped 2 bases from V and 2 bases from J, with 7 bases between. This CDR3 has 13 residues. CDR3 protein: CAWSSGPGNTIYF. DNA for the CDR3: TGTGCCTGGAGTTCGGGTCCTGGAAACACCATATATTTT.

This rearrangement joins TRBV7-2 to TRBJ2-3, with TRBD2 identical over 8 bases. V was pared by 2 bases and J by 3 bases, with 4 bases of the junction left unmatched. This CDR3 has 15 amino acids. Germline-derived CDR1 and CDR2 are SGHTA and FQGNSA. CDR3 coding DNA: TGTGCCAGCAGCTTACAGCCGGGAGGGACAGATACGCAGTATTTT. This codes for CASSLQPGGTDTQYF.

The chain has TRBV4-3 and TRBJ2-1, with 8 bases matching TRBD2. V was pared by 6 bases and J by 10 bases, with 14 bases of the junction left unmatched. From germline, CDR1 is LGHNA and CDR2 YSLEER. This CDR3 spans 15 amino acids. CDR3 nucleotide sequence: TGCGCCAGCAGAGGCTTTGGGGAAGCGGGGGCCGAGCAGTTCTTC. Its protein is CASRGFGEAGAEQFF.

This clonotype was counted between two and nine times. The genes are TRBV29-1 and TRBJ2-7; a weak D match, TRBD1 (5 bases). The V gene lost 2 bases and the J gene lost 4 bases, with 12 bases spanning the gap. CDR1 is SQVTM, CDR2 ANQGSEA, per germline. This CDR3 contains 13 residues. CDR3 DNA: TGCAGCGTTGAAAGTCAGGGCTCATACGAGCAGTACTTC. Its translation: CSVESQGSYEQYF.

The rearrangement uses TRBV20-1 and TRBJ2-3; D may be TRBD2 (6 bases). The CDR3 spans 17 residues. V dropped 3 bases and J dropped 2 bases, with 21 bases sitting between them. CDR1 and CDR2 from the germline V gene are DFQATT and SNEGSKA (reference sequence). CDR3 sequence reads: CSARPAYGGGNTDTQYF. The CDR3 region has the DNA TGCAGTGCTAGGCCTGCTTATGGGGGAGGTAACACAGATACGCAGTATTTT.

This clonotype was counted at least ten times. The CDR3 nucleotides are TGTGCCAGCAGACTGGGACAGATGAACACTGAAGCTTTCTTT. Translation gives CASRLGQMNTEAFF. The rearrangement links TRBV12-3 or TRBV12-4 to TRBJ1-1; 7 bases agree with TRBD1. The CDR3 consists of 14 residues. After removal of 6 bases from V and 0 bases from J, the junction contained 4 bases not matched to a gene.

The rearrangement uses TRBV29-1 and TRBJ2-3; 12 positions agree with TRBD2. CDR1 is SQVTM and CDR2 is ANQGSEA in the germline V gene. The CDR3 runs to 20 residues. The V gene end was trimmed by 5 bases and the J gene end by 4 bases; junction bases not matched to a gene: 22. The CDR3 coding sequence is TGCAGCGTTTTACCACAGGGGACTCTAGCGGGAGGGCCTCGGGCAGATACGCAGTATTTT. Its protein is CSVLPQGTLAGGPRADTQYF.

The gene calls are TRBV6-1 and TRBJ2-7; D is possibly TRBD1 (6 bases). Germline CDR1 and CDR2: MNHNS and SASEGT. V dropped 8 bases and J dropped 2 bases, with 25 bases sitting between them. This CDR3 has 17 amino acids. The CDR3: CASGQGVGAEGPYEQYF. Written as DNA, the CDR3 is TGTGCCAGCGGCCAAGGAGTGGGGGCGGAAGGGCCCTACGAGCAGTACTTC.

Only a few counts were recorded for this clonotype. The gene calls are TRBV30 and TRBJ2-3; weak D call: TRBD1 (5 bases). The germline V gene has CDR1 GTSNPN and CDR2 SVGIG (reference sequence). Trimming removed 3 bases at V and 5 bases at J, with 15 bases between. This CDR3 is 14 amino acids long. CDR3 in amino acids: CAWSSGALGDTQYF. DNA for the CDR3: TGTGCCTGGAGCTCTGGGGCACTCGGAGATACGCAGTATTTT.

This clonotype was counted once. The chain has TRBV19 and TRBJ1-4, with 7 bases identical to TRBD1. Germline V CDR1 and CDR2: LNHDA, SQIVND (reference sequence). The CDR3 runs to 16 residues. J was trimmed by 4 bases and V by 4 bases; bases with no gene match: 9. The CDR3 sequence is CASSRRDSGYNEKLFF. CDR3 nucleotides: TGTGCCAGTAGTAGGAGGGACAGCGGATATAATGAAAAACTGTTTTTT.

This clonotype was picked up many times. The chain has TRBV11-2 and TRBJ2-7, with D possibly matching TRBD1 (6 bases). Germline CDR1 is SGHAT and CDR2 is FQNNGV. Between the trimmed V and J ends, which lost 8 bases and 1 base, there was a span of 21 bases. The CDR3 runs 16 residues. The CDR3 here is CASGTSGQTFSYEQYF. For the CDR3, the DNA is TGTGCCAGCGGCACTTCGGGACAAACGTTTTCCTACGAGCAGTACTTC. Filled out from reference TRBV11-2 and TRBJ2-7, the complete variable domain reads EAGVAQSPRYKIIEKRQSVAFWCNPISGHATLYWYQQILGQGPKLLIQFQNNGVVDDSQLPKDRFSAERLKGVDSTLKIQPAKLEDSAVYLCASGTSGQTFSYEQYFGPGTRLTVT.

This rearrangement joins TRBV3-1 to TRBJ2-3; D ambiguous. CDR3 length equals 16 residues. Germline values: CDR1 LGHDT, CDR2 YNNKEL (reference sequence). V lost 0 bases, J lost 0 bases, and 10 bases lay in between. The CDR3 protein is CASSQDGALSTDTQYF. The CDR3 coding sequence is TGTGCCAGCAGCCAAGACGGCGCATTGAGCACAGATACGCAGTATTTT.

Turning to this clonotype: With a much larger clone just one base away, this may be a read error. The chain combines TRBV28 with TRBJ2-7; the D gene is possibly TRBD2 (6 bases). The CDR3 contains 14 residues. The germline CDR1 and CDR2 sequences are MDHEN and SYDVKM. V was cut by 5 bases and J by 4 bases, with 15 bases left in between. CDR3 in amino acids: CASSVTSELYEQYV. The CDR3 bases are TGTGCCAGCAGTGTGACTAGTGAACTTTACGAGCAGTACGTC.

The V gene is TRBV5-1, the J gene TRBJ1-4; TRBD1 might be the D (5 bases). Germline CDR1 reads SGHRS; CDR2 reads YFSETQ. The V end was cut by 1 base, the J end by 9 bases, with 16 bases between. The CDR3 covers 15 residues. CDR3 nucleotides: TGCGCCAGCAGCTTGCCAGGGCTACGGGAGAAAAAACTGTTTTTT. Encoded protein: CASSLPGLREKKLFF.

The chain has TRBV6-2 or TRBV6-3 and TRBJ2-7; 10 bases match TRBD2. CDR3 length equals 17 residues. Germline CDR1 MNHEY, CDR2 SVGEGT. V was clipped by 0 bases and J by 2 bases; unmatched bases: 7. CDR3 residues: CASSYSIGLADPYEQYF. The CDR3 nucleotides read TGTGCCAGCAGTTACTCGATAGGACTAGCGGACCCCTACGAGCAGTACTTC.

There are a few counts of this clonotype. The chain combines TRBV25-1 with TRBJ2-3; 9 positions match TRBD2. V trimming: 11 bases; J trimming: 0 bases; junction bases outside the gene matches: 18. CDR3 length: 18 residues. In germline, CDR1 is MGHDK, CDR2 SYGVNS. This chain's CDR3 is CAPGAGLASFTSTDTQYF. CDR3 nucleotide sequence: TGTGCCCCCGGCGCGGGACTAGCCTCTTTTACTAGCACAGATACGCAGTATTTT. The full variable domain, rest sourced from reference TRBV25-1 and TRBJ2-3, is EADIYQTPRYLVIGTGKKITLECSQTMGHDKMYWYQQDPGMELHLIHYSYGVNSTEKGDLSSESTVSRIRTEHFPLTLESARPSHTSQYLCAPGAGLASFTSTDTQYFGPGTRLTVL.

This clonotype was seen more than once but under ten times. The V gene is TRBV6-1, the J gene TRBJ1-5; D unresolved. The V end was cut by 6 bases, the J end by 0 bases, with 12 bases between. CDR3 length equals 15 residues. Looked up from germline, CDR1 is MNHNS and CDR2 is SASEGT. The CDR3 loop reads CASSNERYSNQPQHF. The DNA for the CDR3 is TGTGCCAGCAGCAATGAGCGATATAGCAATCAGCCCCAGCATTTT.

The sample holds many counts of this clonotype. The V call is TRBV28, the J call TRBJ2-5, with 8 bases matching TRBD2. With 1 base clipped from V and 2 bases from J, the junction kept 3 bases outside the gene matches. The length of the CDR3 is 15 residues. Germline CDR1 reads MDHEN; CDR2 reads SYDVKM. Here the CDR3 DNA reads TGTGCCAGCAGTTTATTACTAGCGGATCAAGAGACCCAGTACTTC. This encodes CASSLLLADQETQYF.

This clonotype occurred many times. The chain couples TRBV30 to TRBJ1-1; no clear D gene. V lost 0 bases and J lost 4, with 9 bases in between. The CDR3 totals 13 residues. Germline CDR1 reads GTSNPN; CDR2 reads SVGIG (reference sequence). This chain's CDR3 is CAWSVGDFTEAFF. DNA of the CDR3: TGTGCCTGGAGTGTTGGGGATTTCACTGAAGCTTTCTTT.

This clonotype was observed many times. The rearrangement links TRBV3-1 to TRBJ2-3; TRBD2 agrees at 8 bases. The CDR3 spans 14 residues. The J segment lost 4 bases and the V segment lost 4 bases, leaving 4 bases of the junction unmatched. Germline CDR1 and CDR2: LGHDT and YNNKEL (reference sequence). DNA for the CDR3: TGTGCCAGCAGCCGGACTAGCAACCCAGATACGCAGTATTTT. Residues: CASSRTSNPDTQYF.